Presented here are 23 T cell receptor beta chains from one specimen sequenced in a study of cytomegalovirus exposure and HLA in healthy donors. The assay was immunoSEQ multiplex PCR, and TCRdb's table has in-frame clones only and misses some. In the table there are roughly 120,000 clones, more than 85% of which are singletons. Source material: PBMCs. These receptors all stem from a man younger than 35 in good health and CMV-seropositive.

The genes are TRBV6-5 and TRBJ2-7; TRBD1 agrees at 8 bases. Trimming cost V 4 bases and J 3 bases; bases outside gene matches: 5. This CDR3 comprises 14 residues. CDR1 is MNHEY and CDR2 is SVGAGI in the germline V gene. CDR3 sequence: CASSWTGSNYEQYF. DNA for the CDR3: TGTGCCAGCAGTTGGACAGGGTCAAACTACGAGCAGTACTTC.

The J gene is TRBJ1-2, the V gene TRBV6-1; tentative D call: TRBD1 (6 bases). This CDR3 is built from 13 residues. CDR1 is MNHNS, CDR2 SASEGT, per germline. The V end lost 8 bases, the J end lost 2 bases, and 12 bases lay between the germline ends. The DNA of the CDR3 is TGTGCCAGCGACATACAGGGAAACTATGGCTACACCTTC. The encoded protein is CASDIQGNYGYTF.

The CDR3 DNA is TGTGCCAGCAGCTTCCCTAGCGGGGGCCTTGAGGATACGCAGTATTTT. As protein: CASSFPSGGLEDTQYF. The chain is built from TRBV5-4 and TRBJ2-3; TRBD2 matches at 10 bases. J lost 6 bases, V lost 2 bases, and 9 bases had no gene match. This CDR3 comprises 16 residues. CDR1 is SGHNT and CDR2 is YYREEE in the germline V gene (reference sequence).

The gene calls are TRBV7-6 and TRBJ1-1; TRBD1 is a possible D gene (6 bases). The germline gives CDR1 SGHVS, CDR2 FNYEAQ. The CDR3 runs to 13 residues. V was clipped by 1 base and J by 5 bases, with 8 bases between them. CDR3 DNA sequence: TGTGCCAGCAGCTTAGGGACAGTTACTGAAGCTTTCTTT. It translates to CASSLGTVTEAFF.

This chain connects TRBV15 to TRBJ1-5; D remains unclear. Trimming cost V 5 bases and J 3 bases, with 5 bases left between them. This CDR3 is built from 12 residues. CDR1 is LNHNV and CDR2 is YYDKDF in the germline V gene (reference sequence). CDR3 nucleotide sequence: TGTGCCACCAGCCCCTCCAATCAGCCCCAGCATTTT. Translating it yields CATSPSNQPQHF.

The chain couples TRBV7-2 to TRBJ2-7; TRBD1 matches at 9 bases. CDR1 and CDR2 from the germline V gene are SGHTA and FQGNSA. The CDR3 has 16 residues. J lost 6 bases, V lost 4 bases, and 13 bases had no gene match. The CDR3 region has the DNA TGTGCCAGCAGCTCCAATTGGGGACAGGGTCTCTCCGAGCAGTACTTC. This translates into CASSSNWGQGLSEQYF. Full variable domain (outside the CDR3, taken from reference TRBV7-2 and TRBJ2-7): GAGVSQSPSNKVTEKGKDVELRCDPISGHTALYWYRQSLGQGLEFLIYFQGNSAPDKSGLPSDRFSAERTGGSVSTLTIQRTQQEDSAVYLCASSSNWGQGLSEQYFGPGTRLTVT.

The rearrangement uses TRBV5-1 and TRBJ2-5; no reliable D call. CDR1 and CDR2 (germline): SGHRS, YFSETQ. The CDR3 covers 17 residues. Trimming pared 1 base from V and 1 base from J, leaving 17 bases between. Here the CDR3 reads CASSLLPGEGPQETQYF. The CDR3 bases are TGCGCCAGCAGCTTGTTACCTGGAGAAGGCCCCCAAGAGACCCAGTACTTC.

The chain uses TRBV20-1 and TRBJ2-5; D not certain. CDR1 and CDR2 from the germline V gene are DFQATT and SNEGSKA (reference sequence). Trimming shortened V by 6 bases and J by 5 bases, and 10 bases separated the two germline ends. The CDR3 runs to 11 residues. The DNA of the CDR3 is TGCAGTGCGTTAAATCGGGAGACCCAGTACTTC. Translated, it gives CSALNRETQYF.

This chain uses TRBV10-3 with TRBJ1-5; tentatively, D is TRBD1 (5 bases). This CDR3 has 15 residues. Trimming left V 3 bases short and J 4 bases short, with 13 bases between. Germline lookup yields CDR1 ENHRY and CDR2 SYGVKD. In DNA, the CDR3 is TGTGCCATCAGTGACGCCGGGACTCTGAATCAGCCCCAGCATTTT. This sequence encodes CAISDAGTLNQPQHF.

This sequence joins TRBV7-8 and TRBJ1-5, with TRBD1 matching 10 bases. The CDR3 is 17 residues long. With V trimmed by 1 base and J by 6 bases, 9 bases remained unmatched. The germline V gene encodes CDR1 SGHVS and CDR2 FQNEAQ. The CDR3 reads CASSLERRQGAGQPQHF. In DNA form, the CDR3 reads TGTGCCAGCAGCTTAGAGAGGAGACAGGGGGCGGGTCAGCCCCAGCATTTT.

This chain links TRBV7-9 with TRBJ2-5, with 12 bases lining up with TRBD1. V shed 3 bases and J 3 bases; nucleotides not matched to a gene: 11. The CDR3 has 18 amino acids. Per germline, CDR1 SEHNR and CDR2 FQNEAQ (reference sequence). CDR3 DNA sequence: TGTGCCAGCAGCTTCCCTCACTGGGACAGGGGGCGCGAAGAGACCCAGTACTTC. Translation: CASSFPHWDRGREETQYF.

This clone came up a few times. The rearrangement joins TRBV19 to TRBJ1-5; D gene ambiguous. Trimming shortened V by 3 bases and J by 2 bases, and 2 bases separated the two germline ends. Germline V gene sequence: CDR1 LNHDA, CDR2 SQIVND (reference sequence). The CDR3 runs to 12 residues. The CDR3 nucleotides are TGTGCCAGTAGTATCGGCAATCAGCCCCAGCATTTT. This sequence encodes CASSIGNQPQHF.

The chain employs TRBV2 and TRBJ2-5; D perhaps matches TRBD2 (5 bases). Trimming took 4 bases from V and 1 from J, leaving 16 bases between them. The CDR3 extends over 16 amino acids. The germline CDR1 and CDR2 sequences are SNHLY and FYNNEI. This CDR3 is CASSVVPLAGQETQYF. The CDR3 bases are TGTGCCAGCAGTGTAGTCCCTCTAGCAGGCCAAGAGACCCAGTACTTC.

The chain is built from TRBV10-3 and TRBJ1-2, with D perhaps matching TRBD1 (5 bases). The CDR3 is made up of 12 amino acids. Deletions cut 0 bases from V and 6 bases from J, with 5 bases between. The germline CDR1 and CDR2 sequences are ENHRY and SYGVKD. The chain's CDR3 is CAISESGDGYTF. The CDR3 nucleotides read TGTGCCATCAGTGAGTCAGGGGATGGCTACACCTTC.

The chain uses TRBV7-2 and TRBJ1-2; D unresolved. CDR1 is SGHTA, CDR2 FQGNSA, per germline. Trimming pared 5 bases from V and 4 bases from J, leaving 11 bases between. The CDR3 sequence is 13 residues long. In DNA, the CDR3 is TGTGCCAGCAGCCAAGGACTATTCTATGGCTACACCTTC. It specifies CASSQGLFYGYTF.

In this sample, this clone turned up once. The J gene is TRBJ1-2, the V gene TRBV7-8; tentatively, D is TRBD1 (5 bases). The germline gives CDR1 SGHVS, CDR2 FQNEAQ. The CDR3 is 17 residues long. V shed 5 bases and J shed 1 base, with 20 bases lying between them. The CDR3 bases are TGTGCCAGCAGCCCCGTGGGCAGGGTAGGGTATAACTATGGCTACACCTTC. This encodes CASSPVGRVGYNYGYTF.

The chain employs TRBV5-1 and TRBJ2-1; 11 bases are a match to TRBD2. Germline assignment: CDR1 SGHRS and CDR2 YFSETQ. Germline trimming cut 4 bases from V and 4 bases from J; bases unmatched to any gene: 4. This CDR3 region has 15 residues. CDR3 nucleotides: TGCGCCAGCAGCAAGGGACTAGCGGATTACAATGAGCAGTTCTTC. Its protein is CASSKGLADYNEQFF.

The chain recombines TRBV4-1 with TRBJ1-6; 7 bases align to TRBD1. The CDR3 spans 15 residues. Germline V gene lookup returns CDR1 MGHRA and CDR2 YSYEKL. V lost 3 bases to trimming and J lost 10 bases; unmatched junction nucleotides: 9. DNA for the CDR3: TGCGCCAGCAGCCACCCCAGGGGGGAACCCTCACCCCTCCACTTT. It codes for CASSHPRGEPSPLHF.

The V and J genes are TRBV7-9 and TRBJ2-2, with unresolved D. Germline V gene data show CDR1 as SEHNR and CDR2 as FQNEAQ (reference sequence). V lost 1 base to trimming and J lost 1 base, with 13 bases between them. The CDR3 is 17 residues long. This CDR3 is CASSLVQRARNTGELFF. CDR3 DNA: TGTGCCAGCAGCTTAGTGCAGAGAGCGAGGAACACCGGGGAGCTGTTTTTT.

V and J are TRBV30 and TRBJ1-1; TRBD1 matches at 10 bases. V shed 4 bases, J shed 6 bases, and the junction held 5 bases outside the gene matches. This CDR3 spans 13 amino acids. Germline V gene sequence: CDR1 GTSNPN, CDR2 SVGIG (reference sequence). This CDR3 is CAWIGTGAAEAFF. CDR3 DNA sequence: TGTGCCTGGATAGGGACAGGGGCCGCTGAAGCTTTCTTT.

The chain joins TRBV7-9 to TRBJ1-2; tentative D call: TRBD1 (6 bases). Trimming left V 6 bases short and J 8 bases short, with 16 bases between. CDR3 length: 13 amino acids. Germline-derived CDR1 and CDR2 are SEHNR and FQNEAQ (reference sequence). CDR3 nucleotide sequence: TGTGCCAGCAGTCCTTTACAGGGTCGAGGCTACACCTTC. Translating gives CASSPLQGRGYTF. Full variable domain (missing parts from reference TRBV7-9 and TRBJ1-2): DTGVSQNPRHKITKRGQNVTFRCDPISEHNRLYWYRQTLGQGPEFLTYFQNEAQLEKSRLLSDRFSAERPKGSFSTLEIQRTEQGDSAMYLCASSPLQGRGYTFGSGTRLTVV.

CDR3 coding DNA: TGTGCCAGCAGCTTAGAAAGACAGGGAATAACTGGAAACACCATATATTTT. Protein: CASSLERQGITGNTIYF. The chain combines TRBV7-6 with TRBJ1-3; 7 nucleotides line up with TRBD1. V gave up 1 base and J gave up 2 bases; unmatched junction bases: 8. CDR1 SGHVS and CDR2 FNYEAQ come from the germline V gene. This CDR3 region has 17 residues.

This chain connects TRBV4-3 to TRBJ2-7; 8 nucleotides match TRBD1. The V segment lost 1 base and the J segment 3 bases; nucleotides outside the gene matches: 8. The CDR3 runs to 16 residues. Germline V gene sequence: CDR1 LGHNA, CDR2 YSLEER. This CDR3 reads CASSQGPGQVYYEQYF. DNA of the CDR3: TGCGCCAGCAGCCAAGGTCCGGGACAGGTATACTACGAGCAGTACTTC.